The following is a T cell receptor beta chain sequence with its context. Its antigen remains unidentified. Other nucleotide sequences from this sample produce the same CDR3. PCR primers comprised 60 Vbeta and 13 Jbeta primers. Data came from immunoSEQ multiplex PCR; TCRdb stores just in-frame clones and leaves some out. The table lists 100,000 to 150,000 clones, around four fifths of them singletons. This entry belongs to a study of cytomegalovirus exposure and HLA in healthy donors. Overall study results and limits: In vitro assays verified that three CMV-associated chains recognized CMV antigens specifically. Associated with HLA alleles at 0.05 false discovery rate in a later analysis were 16,951 TCR beta sequences. Most CMV-associated TCR beta chains were later found to appear HLA-restricted.

Trimming cost V 9 bases and J 1 base; bases outside gene matches: 4. Germline V gene lookup returns CDR1 MRHNA and CDR2 SNTAGT. The CDR3 runs to 14 residues. The genes are TRBV6-4 and TRBJ2-2; 8 positions agree with TRBD1. The source of this sequence is a man between 35 and 55 years old in good health and CMV-seronegative. Sequencing was performed on PBMCs. The CDR3 DNA reads as TGTGCCAGTAGGACAGGGATGAACACCGGGGAGCTGTTTTTT. Amino acids: CASRTGMNTGELFF.